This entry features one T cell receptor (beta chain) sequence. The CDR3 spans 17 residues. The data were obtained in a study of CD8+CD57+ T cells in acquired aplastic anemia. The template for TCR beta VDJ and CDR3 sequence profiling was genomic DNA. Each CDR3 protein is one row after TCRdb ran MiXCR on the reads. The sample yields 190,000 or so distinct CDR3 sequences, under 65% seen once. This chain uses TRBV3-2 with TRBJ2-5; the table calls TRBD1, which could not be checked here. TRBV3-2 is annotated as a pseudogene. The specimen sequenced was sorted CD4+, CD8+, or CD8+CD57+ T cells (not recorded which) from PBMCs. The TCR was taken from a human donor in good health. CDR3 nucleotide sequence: TGTGCCAGCAGCCAAGATGAGCCCCCCCACAGTCAAGAGACCCAGTACTTC. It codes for CASSQDEPPHSQETQYF.